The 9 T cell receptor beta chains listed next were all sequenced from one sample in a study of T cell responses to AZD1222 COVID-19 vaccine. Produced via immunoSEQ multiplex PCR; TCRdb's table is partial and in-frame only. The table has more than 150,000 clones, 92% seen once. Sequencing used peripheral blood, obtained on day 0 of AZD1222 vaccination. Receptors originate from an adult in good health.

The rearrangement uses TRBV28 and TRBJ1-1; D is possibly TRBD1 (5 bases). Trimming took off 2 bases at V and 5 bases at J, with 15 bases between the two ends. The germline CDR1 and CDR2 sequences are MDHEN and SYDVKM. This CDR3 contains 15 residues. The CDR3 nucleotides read TGTGCCAGCAGTTTAGGGCAGGGATGGGGGACTGAAGCTTTCTTT. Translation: CASSLGQGWGTEAFF.

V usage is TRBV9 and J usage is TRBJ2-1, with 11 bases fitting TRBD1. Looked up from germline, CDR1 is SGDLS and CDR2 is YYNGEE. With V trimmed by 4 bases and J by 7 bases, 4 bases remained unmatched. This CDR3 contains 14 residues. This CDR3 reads CASSRTGGLNEQFF. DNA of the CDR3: TGTGCCAGCAGCCGGACAGGGGGCTTGAATGAGCAGTTCTTC.

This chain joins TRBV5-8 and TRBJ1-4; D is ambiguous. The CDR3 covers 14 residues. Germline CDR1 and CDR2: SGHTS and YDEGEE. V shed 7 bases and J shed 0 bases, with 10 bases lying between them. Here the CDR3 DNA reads TGTGCCAGCGGGCCTGGGGCAACTAATGAAAAACTGTTTTTT. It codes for CASGPGATNEKLFF.

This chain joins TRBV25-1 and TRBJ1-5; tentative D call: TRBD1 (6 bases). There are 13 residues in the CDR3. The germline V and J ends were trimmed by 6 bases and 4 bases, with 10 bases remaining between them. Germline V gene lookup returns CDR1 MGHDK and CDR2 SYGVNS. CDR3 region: CASSGGKNQPQHF. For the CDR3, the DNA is TGTGCCAGCAGCGGGGGCAAGAATCAGCCCCAGCATTTT.

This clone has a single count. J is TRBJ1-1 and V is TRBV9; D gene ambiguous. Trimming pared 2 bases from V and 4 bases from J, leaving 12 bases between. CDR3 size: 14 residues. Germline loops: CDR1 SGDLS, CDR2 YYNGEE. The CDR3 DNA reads TGTGCCAGCAGCGTGGTCACCCTCCCCACTGAAGCTTTCTTT. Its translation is CASSVVTLPTEAFF.

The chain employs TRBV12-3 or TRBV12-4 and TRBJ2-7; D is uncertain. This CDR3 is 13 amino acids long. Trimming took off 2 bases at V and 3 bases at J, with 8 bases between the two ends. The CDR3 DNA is TGTGCCAGCAGTTTACGAAGGAACTACGAGCAGTACTTC. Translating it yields CASSLRRNYEQYF.

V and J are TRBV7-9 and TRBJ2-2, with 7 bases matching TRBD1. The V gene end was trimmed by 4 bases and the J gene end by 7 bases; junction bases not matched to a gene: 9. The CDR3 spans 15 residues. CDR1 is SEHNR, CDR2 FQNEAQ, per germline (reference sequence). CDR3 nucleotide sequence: TGTGCCAGCAGCTCGACAGGGAGTACGGTCGGGGAGCTGTTTTTT. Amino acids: CASSSTGSTVGELFF.

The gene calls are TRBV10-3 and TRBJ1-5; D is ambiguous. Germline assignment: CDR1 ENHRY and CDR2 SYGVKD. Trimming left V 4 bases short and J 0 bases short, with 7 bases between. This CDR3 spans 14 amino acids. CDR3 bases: TGTGCCATCAGTGTGGAGGATAGCAATCAGCCCCAGCATTTT. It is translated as CAISVEDSNQPQHF.

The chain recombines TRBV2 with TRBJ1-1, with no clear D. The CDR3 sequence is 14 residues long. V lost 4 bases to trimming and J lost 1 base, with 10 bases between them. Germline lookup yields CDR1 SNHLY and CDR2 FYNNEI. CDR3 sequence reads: CASSVQEKNTEAFF. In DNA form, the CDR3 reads TGTGCCAGCAGTGTGCAGGAGAAGAACACTGAAGCTTTCTTT.